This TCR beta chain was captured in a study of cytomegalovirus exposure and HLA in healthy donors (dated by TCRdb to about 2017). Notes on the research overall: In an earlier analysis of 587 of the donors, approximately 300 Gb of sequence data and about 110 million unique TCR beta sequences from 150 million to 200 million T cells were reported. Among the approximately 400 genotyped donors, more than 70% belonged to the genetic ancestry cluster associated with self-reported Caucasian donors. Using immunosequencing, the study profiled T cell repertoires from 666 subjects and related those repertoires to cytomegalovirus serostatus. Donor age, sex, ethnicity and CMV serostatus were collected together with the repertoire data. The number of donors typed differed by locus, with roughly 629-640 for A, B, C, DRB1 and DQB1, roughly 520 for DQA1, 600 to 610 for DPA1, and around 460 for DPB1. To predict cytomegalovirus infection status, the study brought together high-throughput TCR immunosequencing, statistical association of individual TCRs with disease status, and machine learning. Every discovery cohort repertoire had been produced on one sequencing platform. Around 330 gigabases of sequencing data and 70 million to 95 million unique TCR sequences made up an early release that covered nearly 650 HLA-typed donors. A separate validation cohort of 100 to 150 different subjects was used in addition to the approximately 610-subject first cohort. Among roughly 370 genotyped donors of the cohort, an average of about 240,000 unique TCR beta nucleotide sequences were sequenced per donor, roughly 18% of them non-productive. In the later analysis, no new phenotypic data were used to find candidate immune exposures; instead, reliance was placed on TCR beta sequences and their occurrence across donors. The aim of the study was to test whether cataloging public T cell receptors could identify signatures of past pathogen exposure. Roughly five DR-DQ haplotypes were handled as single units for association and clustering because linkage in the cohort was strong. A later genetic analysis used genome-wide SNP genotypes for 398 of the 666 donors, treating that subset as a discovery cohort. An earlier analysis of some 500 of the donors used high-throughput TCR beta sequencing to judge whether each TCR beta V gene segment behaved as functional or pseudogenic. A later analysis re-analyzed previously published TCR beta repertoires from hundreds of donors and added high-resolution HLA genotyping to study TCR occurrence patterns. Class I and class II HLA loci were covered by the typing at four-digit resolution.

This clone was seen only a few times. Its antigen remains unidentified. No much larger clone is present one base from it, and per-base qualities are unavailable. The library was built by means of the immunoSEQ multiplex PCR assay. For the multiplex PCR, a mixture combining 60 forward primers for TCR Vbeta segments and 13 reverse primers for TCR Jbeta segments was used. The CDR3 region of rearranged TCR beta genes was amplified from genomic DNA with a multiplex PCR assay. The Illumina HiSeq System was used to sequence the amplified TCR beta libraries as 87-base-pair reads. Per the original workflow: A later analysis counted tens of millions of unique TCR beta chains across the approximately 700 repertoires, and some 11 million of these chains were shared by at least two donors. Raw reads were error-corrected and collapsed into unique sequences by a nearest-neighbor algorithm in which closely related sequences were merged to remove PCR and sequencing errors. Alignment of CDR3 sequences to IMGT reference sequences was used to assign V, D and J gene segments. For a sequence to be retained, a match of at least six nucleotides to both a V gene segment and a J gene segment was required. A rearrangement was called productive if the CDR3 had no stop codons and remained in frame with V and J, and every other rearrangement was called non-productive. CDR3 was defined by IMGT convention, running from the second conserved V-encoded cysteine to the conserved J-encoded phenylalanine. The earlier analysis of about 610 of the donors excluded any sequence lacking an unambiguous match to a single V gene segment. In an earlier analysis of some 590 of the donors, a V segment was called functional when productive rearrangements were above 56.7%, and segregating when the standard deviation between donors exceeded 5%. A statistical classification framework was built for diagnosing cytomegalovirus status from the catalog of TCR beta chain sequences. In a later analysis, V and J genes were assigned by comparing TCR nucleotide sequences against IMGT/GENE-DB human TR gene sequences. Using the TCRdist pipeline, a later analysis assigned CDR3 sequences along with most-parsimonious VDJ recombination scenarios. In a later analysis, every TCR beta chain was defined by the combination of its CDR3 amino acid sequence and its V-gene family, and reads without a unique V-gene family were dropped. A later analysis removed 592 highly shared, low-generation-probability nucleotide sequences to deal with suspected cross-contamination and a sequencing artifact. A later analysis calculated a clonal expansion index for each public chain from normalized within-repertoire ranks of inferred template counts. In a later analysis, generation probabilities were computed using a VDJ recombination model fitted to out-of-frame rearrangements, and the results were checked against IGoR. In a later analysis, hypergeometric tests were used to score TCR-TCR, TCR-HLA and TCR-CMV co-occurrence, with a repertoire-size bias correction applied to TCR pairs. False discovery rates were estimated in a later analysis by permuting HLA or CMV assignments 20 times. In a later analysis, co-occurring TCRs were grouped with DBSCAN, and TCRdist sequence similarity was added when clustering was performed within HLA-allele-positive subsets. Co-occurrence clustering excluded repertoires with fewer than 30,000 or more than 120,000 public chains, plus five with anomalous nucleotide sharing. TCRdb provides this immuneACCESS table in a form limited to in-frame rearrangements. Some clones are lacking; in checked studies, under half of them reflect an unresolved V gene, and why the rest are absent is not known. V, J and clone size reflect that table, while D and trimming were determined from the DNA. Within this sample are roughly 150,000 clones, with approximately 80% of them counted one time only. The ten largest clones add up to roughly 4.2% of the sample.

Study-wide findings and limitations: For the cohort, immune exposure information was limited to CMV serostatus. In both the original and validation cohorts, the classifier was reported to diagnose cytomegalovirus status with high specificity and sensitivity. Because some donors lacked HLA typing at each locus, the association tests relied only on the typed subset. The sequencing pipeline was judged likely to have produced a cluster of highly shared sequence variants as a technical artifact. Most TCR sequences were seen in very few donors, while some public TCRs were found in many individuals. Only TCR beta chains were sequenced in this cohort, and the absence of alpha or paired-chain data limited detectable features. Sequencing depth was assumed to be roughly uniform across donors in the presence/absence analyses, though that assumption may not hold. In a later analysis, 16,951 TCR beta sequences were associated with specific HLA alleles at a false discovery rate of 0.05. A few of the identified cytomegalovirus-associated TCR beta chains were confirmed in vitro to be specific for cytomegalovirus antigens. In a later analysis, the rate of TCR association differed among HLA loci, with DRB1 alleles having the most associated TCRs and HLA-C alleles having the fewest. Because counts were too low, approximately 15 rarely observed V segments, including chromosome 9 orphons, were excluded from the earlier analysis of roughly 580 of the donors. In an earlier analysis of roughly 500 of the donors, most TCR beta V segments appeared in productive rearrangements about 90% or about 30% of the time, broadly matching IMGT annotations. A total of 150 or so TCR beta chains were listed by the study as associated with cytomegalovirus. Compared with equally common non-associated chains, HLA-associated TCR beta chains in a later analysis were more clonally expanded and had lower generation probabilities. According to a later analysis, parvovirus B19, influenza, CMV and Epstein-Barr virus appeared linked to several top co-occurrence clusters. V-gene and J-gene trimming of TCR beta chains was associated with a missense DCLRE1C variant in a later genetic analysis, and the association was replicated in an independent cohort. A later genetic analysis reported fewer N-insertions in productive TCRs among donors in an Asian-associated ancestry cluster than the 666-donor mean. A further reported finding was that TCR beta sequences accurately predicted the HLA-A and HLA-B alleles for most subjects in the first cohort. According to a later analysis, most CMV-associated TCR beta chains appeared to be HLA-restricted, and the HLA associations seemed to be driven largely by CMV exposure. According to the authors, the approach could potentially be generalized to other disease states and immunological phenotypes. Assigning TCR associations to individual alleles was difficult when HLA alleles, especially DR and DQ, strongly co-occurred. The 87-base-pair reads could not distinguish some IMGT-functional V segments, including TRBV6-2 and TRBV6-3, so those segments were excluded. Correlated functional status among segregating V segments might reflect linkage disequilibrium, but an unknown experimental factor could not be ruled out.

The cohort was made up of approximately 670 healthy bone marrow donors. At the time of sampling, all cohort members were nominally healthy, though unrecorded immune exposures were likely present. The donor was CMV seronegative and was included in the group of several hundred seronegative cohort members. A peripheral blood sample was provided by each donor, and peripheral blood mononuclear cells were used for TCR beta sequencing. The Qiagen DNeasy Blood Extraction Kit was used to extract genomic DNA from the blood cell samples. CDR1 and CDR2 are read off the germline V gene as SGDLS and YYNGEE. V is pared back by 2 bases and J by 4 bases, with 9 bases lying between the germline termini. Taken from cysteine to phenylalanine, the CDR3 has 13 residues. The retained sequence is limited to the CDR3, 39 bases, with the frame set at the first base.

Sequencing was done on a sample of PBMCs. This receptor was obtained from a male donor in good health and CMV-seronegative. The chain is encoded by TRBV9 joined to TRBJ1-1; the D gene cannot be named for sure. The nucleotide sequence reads TGTGCCAGCAGCGTTTCAATCAGCACTGAAGCTTTCTTT. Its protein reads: CASSVSISTEAFF.